This T cell receptor (beta chain) was documented in a study of T cells in Graves' hyperthyroidism and ophthalmopathy. The length of the CDR3 is 15 residues. J lost 5 bases, V lost 5 bases, and 7 bases had no gene match. The germline gives CDR1 SGHNT, CDR2 YENEEA. Researchers took RNA transcripts and amplified the TCR beta CDR3 regions from them. The TCR CDR3 was amplified in a first-round RT-PCR using the HTBI primer set. TCRdb fed the multiplex PCR reads into MiXCR, producing one record per CDR3 protein. The repertoire includes fewer than 500,000 distinct CDR3 sequences, roughly 14% of them detected once, and 13% sits in the top ten. General study points: Researchers found most expanded thyroid clonotypes above 0.001 in blood as well.

Points on this clonotype: The target antigen is unknown.

The sequence came from a man aged 18 to 30 with Graves' ophthalmopathy. Sequencing input: blood. The V call is TRBV11-3, the J call TRBJ2-5; TRBD2 agrees at 11 bases. This CDR3 reads CASSTLAGGWETQYF. The CDR3 coding sequence is TGTGCCAGCAGCACCTTAGCGGGGGGGTGGGAGACCCAGTACTTC. The whole variable domain, filled in from reference TRBV11-3 and TRBJ2-5, reads EAGVVQSPRYKIIEKKQPVAFWCNPISGHNTLYWYLQNLGQGPELLIRYENEEAVDDSQLPKDRFSAERLKGVDSTLKIQPAELGDSAVYLCASSTLAGGWETQYFGPGTRLLVL.